This T cell receptor (beta chain) is from a study of blood T cell repertoires in COVID-19. Study in general: The cDNA or gDNA used as material had been derived from T cells, B-cell-depleted T cells, or PBMCs.

Germline V gene sequence: CDR1 MNHEY, CDR2 SMNVEV (reference sequence). The V and J ends lost 7 bases and 0 bases, in that order; junction bases with no gene match: 13. The CDR3 spans 19 residues. Here immunoSEQ multiplex PCR was the method, and the copy in TCRdb shows in-frame clones only, minus some. In the table there are approximately 170,000 clones, roughly 90% of which are singletons. This clonotype was sampled from a woman aged 60 to 75 with COVID-19, enrolled during active disease. The J gene is TRBJ2-2, the V gene TRBV27; 11 nucleotides align to TRBD2. The material sequenced was peripheral blood. The CDR3 region has the DNA TGTGCCAGCAAGGGCGGGACTAGCGGATATTTCGCGAACACCGGGGAGCTGTTTTTT. As protein: CASKGGTSGYFANTGELFF.